This T cell receptor (beta chain) emerged from a study of cytomegalovirus exposure and HLA in healthy donors. Looked up from germline, CDR1 is SGDLS and CDR2 is YYNGEE. V lost 0 bases and J lost 4; bases outside the gene matches: 4. The CDR3 is made up of 15 amino acids. TCRdb keeps only in-frame clones here, not all; method: immunoSEQ multiplex PCR. The sample records under 400,000 clones, 80% to 90% being singletons. The receptor was derived from a woman between 18 and 29 years old in good health and CMV-seronegative. V gene TRBV9 combines with J gene TRBJ1-3, with TRBD1 matching over 7 bases. Sequencing was carried out using PBMCs. DNA for the CDR3: TGTGCCAGCAGCGTAGGTCCAGGGGGAGGAAACACCATATATTTT. Its translation: CASSVGPGGGNTIYF. The whole variable domain, filled in from reference TRBV9 and TRBJ1-3, reads DSGVTQTPKHLITATGQRVTLRCSPRSGDLSVYWYQQSLDQGLQFLIQYYNGEERAKGNILERFSAQQFPDLHSELNLSSLELGDSALYFCASSVGPGGGNTIYFGEGSWLTVV.